This note documents a single T cell receptor beta chain sequence. MiXCR was run by TCRdb on the RT-PCR reads, yielding one entry per CDR3 protein. The data contain about 680,000 distinct CDR3 sequences, around 14% of them seen just once; the ten biggest clones take up 3.6%. Deletions cut 6 bases from V and 4 bases from J, with 15 bases between. The CDR3 consists of 14 residues. The material sequenced was memory CD4+ T cells from blood. The TCR sequence derives from a female donor in good health, serving as a healthy control. The chain employs TRBV12-3 or TRBV12-4 and TRBJ1-1, with D hard to call. This CDR3 reads CASSRQVAGTEAFF. CDR3 nucleotide sequence: TGTGCCAGCAGCCGGCAGGTGGCAGGCACTGAAGCTTTCTTT.